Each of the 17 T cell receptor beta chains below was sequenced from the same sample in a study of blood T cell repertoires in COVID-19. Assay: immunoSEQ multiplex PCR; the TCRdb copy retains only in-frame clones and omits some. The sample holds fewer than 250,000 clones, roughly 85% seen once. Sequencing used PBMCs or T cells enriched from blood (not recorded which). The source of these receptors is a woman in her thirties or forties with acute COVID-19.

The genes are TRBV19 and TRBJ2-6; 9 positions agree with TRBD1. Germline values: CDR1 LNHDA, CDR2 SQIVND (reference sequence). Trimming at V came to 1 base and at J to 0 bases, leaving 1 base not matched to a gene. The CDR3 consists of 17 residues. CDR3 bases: TGTGCCAGTAGTATAGGACAGGGGGTCTCTGGGGCCAACGTCCTGACTTTC. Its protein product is CASSIGQGVSGANVLTF.

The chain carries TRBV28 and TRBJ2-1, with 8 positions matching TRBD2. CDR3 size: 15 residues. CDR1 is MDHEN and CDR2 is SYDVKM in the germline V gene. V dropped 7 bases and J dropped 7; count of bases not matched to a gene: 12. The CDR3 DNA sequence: TGTGCCAGCACCCCCCTCGAGGCGGGAGGAAATGAGCAGTTCTTC. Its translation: CASTPLEAGGNEQFF.

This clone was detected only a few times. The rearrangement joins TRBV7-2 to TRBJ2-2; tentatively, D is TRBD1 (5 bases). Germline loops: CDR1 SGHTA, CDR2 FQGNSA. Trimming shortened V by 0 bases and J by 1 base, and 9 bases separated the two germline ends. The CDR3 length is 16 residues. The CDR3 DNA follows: TGTGCCAGCAGCTTAGCGTTCGGACAGAACACCGGGGAGCTGTTTTTT. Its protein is CASSLAFGQNTGELFF. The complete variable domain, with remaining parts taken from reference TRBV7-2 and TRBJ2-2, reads GAGVSQSPSNKVTEKGKDVELRCDPISGHTALYWYRQSLGQGLEFLIYFQGNSAPDKSGLPSDRFSAERTGGSVSTLTIQRTQQEDSAVYLCASSLAFGQNTGELFFGEGSRLTVL.

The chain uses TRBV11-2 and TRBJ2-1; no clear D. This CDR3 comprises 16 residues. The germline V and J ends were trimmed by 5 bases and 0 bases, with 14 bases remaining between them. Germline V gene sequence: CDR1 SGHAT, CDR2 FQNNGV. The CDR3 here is CASSPYSQSSYNEQFF. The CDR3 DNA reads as TGTGCCAGCAGCCCCTACAGTCAGAGCTCCTACAATGAGCAGTTCTTC.

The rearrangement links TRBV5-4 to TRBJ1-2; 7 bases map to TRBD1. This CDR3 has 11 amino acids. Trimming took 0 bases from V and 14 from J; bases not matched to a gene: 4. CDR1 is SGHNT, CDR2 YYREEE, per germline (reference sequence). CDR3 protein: CASSLATGETF. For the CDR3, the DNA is TGTGCCAGCAGCTTGGCAACAGGGGAAACCTTC.

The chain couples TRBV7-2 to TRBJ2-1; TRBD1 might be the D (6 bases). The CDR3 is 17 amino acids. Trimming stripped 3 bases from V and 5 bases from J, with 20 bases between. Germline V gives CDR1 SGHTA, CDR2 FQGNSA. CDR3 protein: CASSLSQGIIGNNEQFF. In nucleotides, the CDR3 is TGTGCCAGCAGCTTGTCCCAGGGGATCATTGGGAACAATGAGCAGTTCTTC. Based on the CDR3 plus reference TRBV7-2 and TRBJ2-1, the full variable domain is GAGVSQSPSNKVTEKGKDVELRCDPISGHTALYWYRQSLGQGLEFLIYFQGNSAPDKSGLPSDRFSAERTGGSVSTLTIQRTQQEDSAVYLCASSLSQGIIGNNEQFFGPGTRLTVL.

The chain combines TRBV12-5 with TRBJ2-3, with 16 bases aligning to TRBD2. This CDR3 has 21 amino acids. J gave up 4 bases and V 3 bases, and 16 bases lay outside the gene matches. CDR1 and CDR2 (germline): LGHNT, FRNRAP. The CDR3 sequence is CASGFSEEGLAGGPYADTQYF. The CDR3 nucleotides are TGTGCTAGTGGTTTTTCGGAAGAGGGACTAGCGGGAGGGCCCTACGCAGATACGCAGTATTTT.

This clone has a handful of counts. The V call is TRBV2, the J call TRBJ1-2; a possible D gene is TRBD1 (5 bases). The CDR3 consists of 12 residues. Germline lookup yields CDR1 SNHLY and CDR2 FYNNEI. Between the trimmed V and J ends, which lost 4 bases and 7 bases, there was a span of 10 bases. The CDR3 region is CASSVQGVGYTF. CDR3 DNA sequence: TGTGCCAGCAGTGTTCAAGGGGTTGGCTACACCTTC.

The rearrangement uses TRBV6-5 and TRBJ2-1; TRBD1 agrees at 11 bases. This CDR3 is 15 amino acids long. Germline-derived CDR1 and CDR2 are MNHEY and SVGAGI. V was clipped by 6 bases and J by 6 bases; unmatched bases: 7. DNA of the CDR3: TGTGCCAGCAGGCCCGGACAGGGGGCGACCAATGAGCAGTTCTTC. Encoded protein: CASRPGQGATNEQFF.

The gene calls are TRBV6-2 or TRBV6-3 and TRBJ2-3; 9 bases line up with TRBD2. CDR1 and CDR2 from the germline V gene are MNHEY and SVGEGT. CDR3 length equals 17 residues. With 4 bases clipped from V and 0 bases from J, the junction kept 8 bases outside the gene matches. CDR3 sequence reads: CASSSPRLAVSTDTQYF. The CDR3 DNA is TGTGCCAGCAGTTCCCCCAGACTAGCGGTTAGCACAGATACGCAGTATTTT.

The CDR3 region has the DNA TGTGCCAGCAGCCGGGGACTAGCGGGGAATGAGCAGTTCTTC. This encodes CASSRGLAGNEQFF. The chain links TRBV7-8 to TRBJ2-1, with 13 bases aligning to TRBD2. The CDR3 loop spans 14 amino acids. The germline gives CDR1 SGHVS, CDR2 FQNEAQ. J was trimmed by 7 bases and V by 5 bases; bases with no gene match: 2. The full variable domain, with the rest looked up from reference TRBV7-8 and TRBJ2-1, is GAGVSQSPRYKVAKRGQDVALRCDPISGHVSLFWYQQALGQGPEFLTYFQNEAQLDKSGLPSDRFFAERPEGSVSTLKIQRTQQEDSAVYLCASSRGLAGNEQFFGPGTRLTVL.

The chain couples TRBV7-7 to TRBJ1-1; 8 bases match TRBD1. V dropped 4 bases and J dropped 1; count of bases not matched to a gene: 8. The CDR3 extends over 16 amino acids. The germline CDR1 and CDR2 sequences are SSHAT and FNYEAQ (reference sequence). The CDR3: CASSSKPGQANTEAFF. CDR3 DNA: TGTGCCAGCAGCTCTAAGCCGGGACAGGCGAACACTGAAGCTTTCTTT.

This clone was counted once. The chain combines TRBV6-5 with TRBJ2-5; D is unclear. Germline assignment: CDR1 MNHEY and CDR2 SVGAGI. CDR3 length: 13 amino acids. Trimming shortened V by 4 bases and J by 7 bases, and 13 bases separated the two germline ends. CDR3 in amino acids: CASSSDGLRTQYF. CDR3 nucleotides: TGTGCCAGCAGTTCAGACGGGTTAAGGACCCAGTACTTC.

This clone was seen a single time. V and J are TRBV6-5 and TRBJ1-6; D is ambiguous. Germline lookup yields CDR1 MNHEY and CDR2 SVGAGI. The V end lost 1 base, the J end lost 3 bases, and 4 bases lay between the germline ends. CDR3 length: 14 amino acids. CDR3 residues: CASSYYLYNSPLHF. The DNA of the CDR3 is TGTGCCAGCAGTTACTATCTCTATAATTCACCCCTCCACTTT.

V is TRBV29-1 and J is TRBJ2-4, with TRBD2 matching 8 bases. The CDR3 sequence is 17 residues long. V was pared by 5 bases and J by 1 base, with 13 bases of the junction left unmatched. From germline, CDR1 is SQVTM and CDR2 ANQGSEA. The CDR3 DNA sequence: TGCAGCGTTATATACATATTAAGCGGGGGTGCCAAAAACATTCAGTACTTC. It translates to CSVIYILSGGAKNIQYF.

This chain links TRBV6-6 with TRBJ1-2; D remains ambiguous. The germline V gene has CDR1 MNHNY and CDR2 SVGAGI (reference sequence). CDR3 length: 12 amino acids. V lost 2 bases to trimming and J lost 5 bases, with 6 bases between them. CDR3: CASSYNEYGYTF. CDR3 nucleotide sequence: TGTGCCAGCAGTTACAACGAGTATGGCTACACCTTC.

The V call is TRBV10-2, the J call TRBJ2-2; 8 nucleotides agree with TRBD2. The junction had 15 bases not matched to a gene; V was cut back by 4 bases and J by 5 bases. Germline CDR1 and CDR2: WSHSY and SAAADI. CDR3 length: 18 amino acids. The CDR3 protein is CASSASGSAPPGTGELFF. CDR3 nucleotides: TGCGCCAGCAGTGCCAGCGGGAGTGCGCCGCCGGGTACCGGGGAGCTGTTTTTT.